These 16 T cell receptor beta chains were sequenced from one sample in a study of identical twins (dated by TCRdb to 2015 to 2016). Preparation of the library involved 5' RACE. Sequencer: Illumina HiSeq 2000. TCRdb itself trimmed the public reads at Q25 with fastp, ran MiXCR and retained productive beta chains. CDR3 protein sequences are deduplicated, and each keeps its most common genes and DNA. This sample comprises about 530,000 distinct CDR3 sequences, roughly 15% of them detected only once. The leading ten clones occupy about 0.47% of the sample. The sample was also linked to a second study, of yellow fever vaccine responses in identical twins.

The sequencing sample was made of CD4+ T cells sorted from blood. The source is a young woman in good health.

The sample holds a few counts of this clonotype. The chain links TRBV12-3 or TRBV12-4 to TRBJ1-1; no clear D gene. V lost 7 bases to trimming and J lost 5 bases, with 14 bases between them. The CDR3 totals 13 residues. CDR3 DNA: TGTGCCAGCACCTTAGGTGGGAAAACTGAAGCTTTCTTT. The encoded protein is CASTLGGKTEAFF.

This clonotype was counted a few times. V and J are TRBV5-1 and TRBJ2-1; TRBD2 might be the D (6 bases). V lost 0 bases and J 7 bases, leaving 23 bases between the germline ends. The CDR3 loop spans 18 amino acids. Germline assignment: CDR1 SGHRS and CDR2 YFSETQ. The CDR3 loop reads CASSLAWINGPRENEQFF. The CDR3 DNA reads as TGCGCCAGCAGCTTGGCCTGGATCAATGGTCCCCGGGAGAATGAGCAGTTCTTC.

This clonotype appeared a few times. This chain joins TRBV4-1 and TRBJ2-1; no clear D. Germline V gene lookup returns CDR1 MGHRA and CDR2 YSYEKL. This CDR3 region has 13 residues. Deletions cut 0 bases from V and 6 bases from J, with 6 bases between. CDR3 amino acids: CASSQDMGNEQFF. The CDR3 nucleotides are TGCGCCAGCAGCCAAGATATGGGCAATGAGCAGTTCTTC.

This clonotype was recorded a few times. V and J are TRBV20-1 and TRBJ2-3, with D unclear. The V end was cut by 7 bases, the J end by 0 bases, with 17 bases between. There are 15 residues in the CDR3. Germline lookup yields CDR1 DFQATT and CDR2 SNEGSKA (reference sequence). This CDR3 reads CSVPPRTLSTDTQYF. The CDR3, as DNA: TGCAGTGTCCCGCCCCGAACCCTAAGCACAGATACGCAGTATTTT.

The chain uses TRBV28 and TRBJ2-3; possibly TRBD2 for D (5 bases). The CDR3 has 15 residues. V was pared by 6 bases and J by 1 base, with 14 bases between. The germline V gene encodes CDR1 MDHEN and CDR2 SYDVKM. CDR3 residues: CASSLLAQGTDTQYF. The CDR3 nucleotides read TGTGCCAGCAGCCTCTTAGCGCAAGGCACAGATACGCAGTATTTT. Full variable domain (rest looked up from reference TRBV28 and TRBJ2-3): DVKVTQSSRYLVKRTGEKVFLECVQDMDHENMFWYRQDPGLGLRLIYFSYDVKMKEKGDIPEGYSVSREKKERFSLILESASTNQTSMYLCASSLLAQGTDTQYFGPGTRLTVL.

The V and J genes are TRBV7-2 and TRBJ1-2; TRBD1 might be the D (6 bases). CDR1 and CDR2 from the germline V gene are SGHTA and FQGNSA. This CDR3 contains 13 residues. Trimming pared 5 bases from V and 6 bases from J, leaving 13 bases between. CDR3 in amino acids: CASSHNTGNGYTF. The CDR3 coding sequence is TGTGCCAGCAGCCATAACACAGGGAATGGCTACACCTTC.

This clonotype appeared a few times. The rearrangement uses TRBV20-1 and TRBJ2-7; D gene ambiguous. This CDR3 spans 14 amino acids. V gave up 0 bases and J gave up 2 bases, with 11 bases separating them. The germline V gene has CDR1 DFQATT and CDR2 SNEGSKA (reference sequence). The chain's CDR3 is CSARDRAPTYEQYF. The CDR3 bases are TGCAGTGCTAGAGATAGGGCGCCGACCTACGAGCAGTACTTC.

The sample holds a few counts of this clonotype. The genes are TRBV7-2 and TRBJ2-1; D is perhaps TRBD2 (5 bases). The germline CDR1 and CDR2 sequences are SGHTA and FQGNSA. This CDR3 spans 14 amino acids. V was shortened by 6 bases and J by 9 bases, with 18 bases between the two germline ends. The CDR3 region is CASRLDRAEGEQFF. In DNA form, the CDR3 reads TGTGCCAGCAGGCTAGACCGGGCCGAGGGTGAGCAGTTCTTC.

This clonotype occurred a few times. The chain links TRBV19 to TRBJ2-4; D not certain. CDR1 LNHDA and CDR2 SQIVND come from the germline V gene (reference sequence). V was cut by 3 bases and J by 5 bases, with 8 bases left in between. The CDR3 sequence is 13 residues long. CDR3 nucleotides: TGTGCCAGTAGTATTAATAGGGAAAACATTCAGTACTTC. Amino acids: CASSINRENIQYF.

This clonotype was counted a few times. This chain links TRBV4-1 with TRBJ1-3; the D is unclear. CDR3 size: 15 residues. Looked up from germline, CDR1 is MGHRA and CDR2 is YSYEKL. V was pared by 1 base and J by 2 bases, with 9 bases between. CDR3 in amino acids: CASSQGRATGNTIYF. The CDR3 coding sequence is TGCGCCAGCAGCCAAGGGAGAGCGACTGGAAACACCATATATTTT.

The sample holds many counts of this clonotype. V is TRBV10-3 and J is TRBJ1-4; TRBD1 aligns across 7 bases. The CDR3 extends over 15 amino acids. V shed 3 bases and J 5 bases; nucleotides not matched to a gene: 6. The germline gives CDR1 ENHRY, CDR2 SYGVKD. The CDR3 loop reads CAISESTGHNEKLFF. The CDR3, as DNA: TGTGCCATCAGTGAATCGACAGGGCACAATGAAAAACTGTTTTTT.

This clonotype came up a few times. Here the CDR3 reads CSARSGGGFSTDTQYF. DNA of the CDR3: TGCAGTGCTAGATCGGGAGGAGGGTTTAGCACAGATACGCAGTATTTT. This chain connects TRBV20-1 to TRBJ2-3; TRBD2 matches 7 bases. The CDR3 spans 16 residues. Germline V CDR1 and CDR2: DFQATT, SNEGSKA (reference sequence). The J segment lost 0 bases and the V segment lost 2 bases, leaving 8 bases of the junction unmatched.

The rearrangement links TRBV6-5 to TRBJ2-2, with TRBD1 identical over 9 bases. Germline values: CDR1 MNHEY, CDR2 SVGAGI. V gave up 10 bases and J gave up 0 bases; unmatched junction bases: 12. The CDR3 is 17 amino acids. CDR3 sequence: CATREGQGDPNTGELFF. The CDR3 region has the DNA TGTGCCACGAGGGAGGGACAGGGAGACCCGAACACCGGGGAGCTGTTTTTT.

In its sample, this clonotype was seen a few times. The V gene is TRBV20-1, the J gene TRBJ2-5; D gene unclear. Germline values: CDR1 DFQATT, CDR2 SNEGSKA (reference sequence). CDR3 length equals 12 residues. The germline V and J ends were trimmed by 3 bases and 2 bases, with 7 bases remaining between them. The CDR3 nucleotides read TGCAGTGCTAGCCGGGTTCAAGAGACCCAGTACTTC. Its protein product is CSASRVQETQYF.

In this sample, this clonotype turned up a few times. The chain employs TRBV12-3 or TRBV12-4 and TRBJ2-7; 12 nucleotides align to TRBD2. Unmatched junction bases numbered 4, after V lost 5 bases and J lost 5 bases. The CDR3 runs to 14 residues. CDR3 amino acids: CASSPTSGRNEQYF. Written as DNA, the CDR3 is TGTGCCAGCAGTCCGACTAGCGGGAGAAACGAGCAGTACTTC.

This clonotype was counted only a few times. The chain has TRBV6-1 and TRBJ2-7; 11 bases are shared with TRBD2. V was clipped by 1 base and J by 6 bases; unmatched bases: 2. Germline V gene sequence: CDR1 MNHNS, CDR2 SASEGT. This CDR3 is built from 14 residues. CDR3 residues: CASSEVAGGGEQYF. CDR3 DNA sequence: TGTGCCAGCAGTGAAGTAGCGGGAGGGGGCGAGCAGTACTTC.